The entry that follows covers one T cell receptor (beta chain) sequence. Antigen specificity is unknown. The authors obtained 1.5 to 2.5 micrograms of genomic DNA from cryopreserved PBMCs for TCR beta libraries. The sample is drawn from a study of cytotoxic CD8 clonotypes in ibrutinib-treated CLL. At the level of the study: Of the patients, roughly 10 were relapsed/refractory, some 15 treatment-naive and 17 to 18 IGHV unmutated. Sequenced samples delivered averages of 255,043 productive templates and roughly 100,000 productive rearrangements.

Between the trimmed V and J ends, which lost 1 base and 0 bases, there was a span of 4 bases. The CDR3 has 12 residues. CDR1 is GTSNPN, CDR2 SVGIG, per germline (reference sequence). The study, taken as a whole, reports: Elevated clonality accompanied ibrutinib response, with a return toward baseline values at progression.

Only in-frame clones appear in the TCRdb table, and some are missing; sequencing was by immunoSEQ multiplex PCR. The data contain roughly 220,000 clones, roughly 77% of them singletons. Here the sequenced sample was PBMCs, taken after 12 months of ibrutinib treatment. This chain links TRBV30 with TRBJ2-7; D gene ambiguous. The TCR comes from a human donor with chronic lymphocytic leukemia. The CDR3 DNA reads TGTGCCTGGAGTGCGAGCTCCTACGAGCAGTACTTC. It encodes CAWSASSYEQYF.